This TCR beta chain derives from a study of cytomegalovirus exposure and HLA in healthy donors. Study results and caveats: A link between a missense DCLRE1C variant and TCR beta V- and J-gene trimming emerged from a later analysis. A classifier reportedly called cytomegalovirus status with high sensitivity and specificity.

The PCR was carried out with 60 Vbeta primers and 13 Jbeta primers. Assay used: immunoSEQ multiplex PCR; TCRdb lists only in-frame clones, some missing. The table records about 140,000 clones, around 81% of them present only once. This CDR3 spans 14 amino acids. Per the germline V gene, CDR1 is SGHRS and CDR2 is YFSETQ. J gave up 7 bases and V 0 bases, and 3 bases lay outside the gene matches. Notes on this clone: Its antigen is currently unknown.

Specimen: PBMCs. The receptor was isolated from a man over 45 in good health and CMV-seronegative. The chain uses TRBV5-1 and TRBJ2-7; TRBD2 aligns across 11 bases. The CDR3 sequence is CASSLALAGGEQYF. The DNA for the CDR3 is TGCGCCAGCAGCTTGGCTCTAGCGGGAGGAGAGCAGTACTTC.